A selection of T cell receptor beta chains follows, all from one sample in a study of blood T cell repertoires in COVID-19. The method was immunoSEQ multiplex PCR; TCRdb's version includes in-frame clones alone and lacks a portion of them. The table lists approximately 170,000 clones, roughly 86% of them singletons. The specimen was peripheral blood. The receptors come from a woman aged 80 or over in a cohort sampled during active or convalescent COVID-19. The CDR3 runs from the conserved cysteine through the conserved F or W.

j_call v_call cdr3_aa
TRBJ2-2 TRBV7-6 CASSLGLHLDTGELFF
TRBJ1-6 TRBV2 CASREGARERSPLHF
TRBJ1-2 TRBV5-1 CASSLEGFGYTF
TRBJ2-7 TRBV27 CASSPEIDRGSFHEQYF
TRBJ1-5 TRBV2 CASSTGQGYQPQHF
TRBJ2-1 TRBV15 CATSTRRASGGPEQFF
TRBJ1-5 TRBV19 CASSIDRRQPQHF
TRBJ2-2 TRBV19 CASSSQGARSVATGELFF
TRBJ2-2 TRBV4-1 CASSPAVRAGELFF
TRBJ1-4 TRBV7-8 CASSPSRPAVGEKLFF
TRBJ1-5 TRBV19 CASSIDGQGANQPQHF
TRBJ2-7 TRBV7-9 CASSHDSYEQYF
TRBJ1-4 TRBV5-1 CASSLAGDTLTNEKLFF
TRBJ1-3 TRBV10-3 CAISGPGSSSGNTIYF
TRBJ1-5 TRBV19 CASSMSRGTSQPQHF
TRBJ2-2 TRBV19 CASSIVRGGGGELFF